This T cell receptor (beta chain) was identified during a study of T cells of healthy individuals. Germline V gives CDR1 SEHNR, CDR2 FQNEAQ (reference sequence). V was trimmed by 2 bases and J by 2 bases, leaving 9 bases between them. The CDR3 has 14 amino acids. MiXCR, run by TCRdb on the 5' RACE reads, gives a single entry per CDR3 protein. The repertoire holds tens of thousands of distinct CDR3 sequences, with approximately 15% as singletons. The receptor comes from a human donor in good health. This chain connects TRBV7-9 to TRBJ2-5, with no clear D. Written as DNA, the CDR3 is TGTGCCAGCAGCTTATTTGGCCGTCAAGAGACCCAGTACTTC. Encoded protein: CASSLFGRQETQYF.